Each of the 25 T cell receptor beta chains below was sequenced from the same sample in a study of tumor-infiltrating lymphocytes in oesophageal squamous cell carcinoma. MiXCR, run by TCRdb on the PCR reads, gives a single entry per CDR3 protein. The sample consists of some 9,900 distinct CDR3 sequences, roughly 53% of them appearing once. Sequences were obtained from esophageal tumor tissue. These receptor sequences come from a female donor with esophageal squamous cell carcinoma.

The chain uses TRBV7-4 and TRBJ2-7, with D possibly being TRBD1 (6 bases). The CDR3 is 14 amino acids. Germline CDR1 is SGHVT and CDR2 is SQSDAQ. V lost 2 bases to trimming and J lost 0 bases, with 8 bases between them. The CDR3 loop reads CASSLQGFSYEQYF. The CDR3 DNA reads as TGTGCCAGCAGCTTACAGGGGTTCTCCTACGAGCAGTACTTC.

This clonotype was counted only a few times. The chain is built from TRBV7-3 and TRBJ2-3; possible D gene TRBD2, 5 bases. The CDR3 length is 16 residues. V gave up 5 bases and J gave up 1 base, with 16 bases separating them. The germline V gene encodes CDR1 SGHTA and CDR2 FQGTGA. For the CDR3, the DNA is TGTGCCAGCAGCCGAACCGGACTGCTTGGCACAGATACGCAGTATTTT. Its translation is CASSRTGLLGTDTQYF.

The rearrangement links TRBV12-3 or TRBV12-4 to TRBJ1-1; a possible D gene is TRBD2 (5 bases). The DNA end favors TRBJ2-7, so the J call may be wrong. The CDR3 length is 14 residues. The CDR3 is CASSLLVLSGEQYF. The CDR3 nucleotides are TGTGCCAGCAGTCTACTAGTCCTTTCGGGGGAGCAGTACTTC.

This clonotype was recorded many times. The V call is TRBV24-1, the J call TRBJ1-2; 8 bases are shared with TRBD1. CDR3 length: 15 residues. With V trimmed by 3 bases and J by 3 bases, 5 bases remained unmatched. Looked up from germline, CDR1 is KGHDR and CDR2 is SFDVKD. CDR3 in amino acids: CATSDPSTGDYGYTF. CDR3 DNA sequence: TGTGCCACCAGTGATCCCTCGACAGGGGACTATGGCTACACCTTC.

The chain combines TRBV7-2 with TRBJ2-3; D is ambiguous. Germline V gene sequence: CDR1 SGHTA, CDR2 FQGNSA. V was shortened by 1 base and J by 2 bases, with 7 bases between the two germline ends. The CDR3 extends over 14 amino acids. The CDR3: CASSLVVTTDTQYF. The DNA of the CDR3 is TGTGCCAGCAGCTTAGTCGTTACCACAGATACGCAGTATTTT.

This clonotype is labeled large (0.1 to 1%). The genes are TRBV6-1 and TRBJ1-1; D is uncertain. V was clipped by 10 bases and J by 1 base, with 16 bases between them. The CDR3 has 14 residues. Germline V CDR1 and CDR2: MNHNS, SASEGT. CDR3: CATHPPVWNTEAFF. The CDR3 DNA follows: TGTGCCACACATCCCCCGGTTTGGAACACTGAAGCTTTCTTT.

The chain couples TRBV27 to TRBJ2-1; possibly TRBD1 or TRBD2 for D (6 bases each). This CDR3 spans 18 amino acids. Per the germline V gene, CDR1 is MNHEY and CDR2 is SMNVEV (reference sequence). Trimming took 4 bases from V and 1 from J, leaving 20 bases between them. The CDR3 bases are TGTGCCAGCAGTTCCGGGACATATGCGGGAATTTCCTACAATGAGCAGTTCTTC. Its protein product is CASSSGTYAGISYNEQFF.

V and J are TRBV7-6 and TRBJ2-3, with TRBD1 identical over 9 bases. Germline assignment: CDR1 SGHVS and CDR2 FNYEAQ. The CDR3 runs to 15 residues. V trimming: 5 bases; J trimming: 1 base; junction bases outside the gene matches: 4. Here the CDR3 reads CASSPWTGGTDTQYF. The CDR3 DNA follows: TGTGCCAGCAGCCCATGGACAGGGGGCACAGATACGCAGTATTTT. The whole variable domain, filled in from reference TRBV7-6 and TRBJ2-3, reads GAGVSQSPRYKVTKRGQDVALRCDPISGHVSLYWYRQALGQGPEFLTYFNYEAQQDKSGLPNDRFSAERPEGSISTLTIQRTEQRDSAMYRCASSPWTGGTDTQYFGPGTRLTVL.

This chain connects TRBV27 to TRBJ2-5; D ambiguous. The closer fit of TRBJ2-7 to the DNA end suggests the J call may be wrong. The CDR3 runs 11 residues. Per germline, CDR1 MNHEY and CDR2 SMNVEV (reference sequence). The CDR3 loop reads CASRKGYEQYF. DNA for the CDR3: TGTGCCAGCAGAAAAGGGTACGAGCAGTACTTC.

The genes are TRBV24-1 and TRBJ2-1, with D perhaps TRBD1 (6 bases). The J call may be incorrect, as the DNA end agrees better with TRBJ2-7. CDR3 length equals 14 residues. CDR1 and CDR2 (germline): KGHDR, SFDVKD. In nucleotides, the CDR3 is TGTGCCACCAGTGATTCAGACAGGTCCTACGAGCAGTACTTC. Its translation: CATSDSDRSYEQYF.

This chain joins TRBV7-2 and TRBJ2-7, with no clear D. V lost 2 bases, J lost 7 bases, and 18 bases lay in between. This CDR3 is built from 15 residues. Germline V gene lookup returns CDR1 SGHTA and CDR2 FQGNSA. The CDR3: CASSLNLGRSNEQYF. The CDR3, as DNA: TGTGCCAGCAGCTTAAACCTTGGACGAAGCAATGAGCAGTACTTC. Based on the CDR3 plus reference TRBV7-2 and TRBJ2-7, the full variable domain is GAGVSQSPSNKVTEKGKDVELRCDPISGHTALYWYRQSLGQGLEFLIYFQGNSAPDKSGLPSDRFSAERTGGSVSTLTIQRTQQEDSAVYLCASSLNLGRSNEQYFGPGTRLTVT.

The V and J genes are TRBV18 and TRBJ2-5; D gene uncertain. Trimming stripped 3 bases from V and 5 bases from J, with 7 bases between. The CDR3 is 12 amino acids. Germline values: CDR1 KGHSH, CDR2 LQKENI. CDR3 DNA: TGTGCCAGCTCACCCGGTGTGGAGACCCAGTACTTC. It specifies CASSPGVETQYF.

This clonotype is judged large. The rearrangement uses TRBV7-3 and TRBJ2-1; 13 bases match TRBD2. The CDR3 spans 14 residues. Germline-derived CDR1 and CDR2 are SGHTA and FQGTGA. The trim removed 6 bases at V and 5 bases at J, leaving 1 base unmatched. CDR3 nucleotides: TGTGCCAGCAGACTAGCGGGAGGGAACAATGAGCAGTTCTTC. Amino acid sequence: CASRLAGGNNEQFF.

This clonotype was seen repeatedly, ten times or more. This chain connects TRBV5-6 to TRBJ2-5; D is ambiguous. Per the germline V gene, CDR1 is SGHDT and CDR2 is YYEEEE. The CDR3 spans 13 residues. The V gene lost 0 bases and the J gene lost 11 bases, with 14 bases spanning the gap. This chain's CDR3 is CASSLAAFQEQYF. CDR3 in DNA: TGTGCCAGCAGCTTGGCCGCATTTCAAGAGCAGTACTTC. The full variable domain, rest sourced from reference TRBV5-6 and TRBJ2-5, is DAGVTQSPTHLIKTRGQQVTLRCSPKSGHDTVSWYQQALGQGPQFIFQYYEEEERQRGNFPDRFSGHQFPNYSSELNVNALLLGDSALYLCASSLAAFQEQYFGPGTRLLVL.

The gene calls are TRBV6-6 and TRBJ2-1; 9 bases are shared with TRBD2. Germline loops: CDR1 MNHNY, CDR2 SVGAGI (reference sequence). J was trimmed by 7 bases and V by 2 bases; bases with no gene match: 3. The CDR3 length is 14 residues. The CDR3 region is CASSYAGGNNEQFF. CDR3 in DNA: TGTGCCAGCAGTTACGCGGGAGGGAATAATGAGCAGTTCTTC.

This clonotype was recorded many times. V and J are TRBV5-1 and TRBJ2-3; D remains unclear. The CDR3 has 12 residues. Looked up from germline, CDR1 is SGHRS and CDR2 is YFSETQ. V shed 1 base and J shed 4 bases, with 4 bases lying between them. This chain's CDR3 is CASSLIPDTQYF. The CDR3 region has the DNA TGCGCCAGCAGCTTGATCCCAGATACGCAGTATTTT. Based on the CDR3 plus reference TRBV5-1 and TRBJ2-3, the full variable domain is KAGVTQTPRYLIKTRGQQVTLSCSPISGHRSVSWYQQTPGQGLQFLFEYFSETQRNKGNFPGRFSGRQFSNSRSEMNVSTLELGDSALYLCASSLIPDTQYFGPGTRLTVL.

The gene calls are TRBV5-4 and TRBJ2-1, with D maybe TRBD2 (6 bases). The V end was cut by 0 bases, the J end by 10 bases, with 17 bases between. The germline V gene encodes CDR1 SGHNT and CDR2 YYREEE (reference sequence). CDR3 length: 15 amino acids. This chain's CDR3 is CASSLASGFNREQFF. The CDR3 DNA reads as TGTGCCAGCAGCTTGGCCAGCGGGTTCAACAGGGAGCAGTTCTTC.

In this sample, this clonotype turned up once. Lacking the conserved final phenylalanine or tryptophan, this CDR3 likely reflects a read error. It is unclear where the CDR3 begins or ends on the DNA, so no DNA is shown, and the CDR3 is as TCRdb lists it. The V and J genes are TRBV5-1 and TRBJ2-3. The CDR3 is 16 amino acids in total, end residues counted. CDR1 is SGHRS, CDR2 YFSETQ, per germline. The CDR3 loop reads CASSLDSYGVGYTFGS.

Only a few counts were recorded for this clonotype. V and J are TRBV11-2 and TRBJ2-3; 8 nucleotides line up with TRBD1. The junction had 8 bases not matched to a gene; V was cut back by 3 bases and J by 0 bases. The CDR3 covers 17 residues. Germline V gene data show CDR1 as SGHAT and CDR2 as FQNNGV. The CDR3 DNA reads as TGTGCCAGCAGCTTCCGCGGTGGACAGGGAAGCACAGATACGCAGTATTTT. Translating it yields CASSFRGGQGSTDTQYF.

This chain joins TRBV7-9 and TRBJ2-5; D unclear. The V and J ends lost 5 bases and 4 bases respectively, with 5 bases between them. CDR3 size: 11 residues. The germline V gene encodes CDR1 SEHNR and CDR2 FQNEAQ (reference sequence). CDR3 region: CASSVGETQYF. The CDR3 DNA reads as TGTGCCAGCAGCGTTGGAGAGACCCAGTACTTC.

This clonotype was picked up a small number of times. This chain joins TRBV7-3 and TRBJ2-3; D is undetermined. The germline CDR1 and CDR2 sequences are SGHTA and FQGTGA. The CDR3 sequence is 14 residues long. The V and J ends lost 2 bases and 0 bases respectively, with 6 bases between them. The CDR3 DNA sequence: TGTGCCAGCAGCTTAGGAGCTAGCACAGATACGCAGTATTTT. As protein: CASSLGASTDTQYF.

The V gene is TRBV12-3 or TRBV12-4, the J gene TRBJ2-1, with 10 bases fitting TRBD2. CDR3 length: 16 amino acids. After removal of 2 bases from V and 8 bases from J, the junction contained 9 bases not matched to a gene. DNA of the CDR3: TGTGCCAGCAGTTTAATAGGGCTAGCGGGAGTCGATGAGCAGTTCTTC. Residues: CASSLIGLAGVDEQFF.

This clonotype was found a few times. The V and J genes are TRBV27 and TRBJ2-3; D is undetermined. Trimming cost V 5 bases and J 2 bases, with 11 bases left between them. Germline V gene lookup returns CDR1 MNHEY and CDR2 SMNVEV (reference sequence). CDR3 size: 14 residues. CDR3 amino acids: CASSPHRTTDTQYF. The CDR3 DNA reads TGTGCCAGCAGTCCTCATCGAACCACAGATACGCAGTATTTT.

This clonotype showed up just a few times. It may be a read error: a sequence one base away is much more abundant. This chain connects TRBV27 to TRBJ2-1; D perhaps matches TRBD2 (7 bases). The CDR3 runs 14 residues. CDR1 and CDR2 (germline): MNHEY, SMNVEV (reference sequence). V was trimmed by 3 bases and J by 10 bases, leaving 16 bases between them. This CDR3 is CASSFGGGAYEQFF. The CDR3 DNA reads TGTGCCAGCAGTTTTGGTGGGGGGGCCTACGAGCAGTTCTTC.

The chain links TRBV7-6 to TRBJ2-5, with D perhaps matching TRBD2 (7 bases). Gene TRBJ2-1 matches the end of the DNA better, so the J call may be wrong. Germline CDR1 is SGHVS and CDR2 is FNYEAQ. There are 15 residues in the CDR3. The CDR3 spells CASSLVGGPYNEQFF. CDR3 in DNA: TGTGCCAGCAGCTTAGTCGGGGGGCCTTACAATGAGCAGTTCTTC.